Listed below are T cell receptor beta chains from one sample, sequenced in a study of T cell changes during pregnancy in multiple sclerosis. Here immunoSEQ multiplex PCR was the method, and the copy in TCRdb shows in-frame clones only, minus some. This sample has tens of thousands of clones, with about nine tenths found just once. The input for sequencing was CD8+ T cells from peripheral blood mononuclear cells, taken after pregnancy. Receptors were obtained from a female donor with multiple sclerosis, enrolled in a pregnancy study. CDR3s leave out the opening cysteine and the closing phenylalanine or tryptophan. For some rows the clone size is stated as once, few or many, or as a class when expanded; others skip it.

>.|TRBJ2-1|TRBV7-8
ASSSSRLADNEQF
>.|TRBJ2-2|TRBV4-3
ASSPIAGGLTGELF
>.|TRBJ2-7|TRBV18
ASSPDRGSYEQY
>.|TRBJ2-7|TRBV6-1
ASSAGTSGYPAYEQY
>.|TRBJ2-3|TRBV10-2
ASSWTRADTQY
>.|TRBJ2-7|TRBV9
ASSTGGTSYEQY
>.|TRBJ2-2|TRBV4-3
ASSQDSRGRGAGELF
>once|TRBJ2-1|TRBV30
AWSVGGGNEQF
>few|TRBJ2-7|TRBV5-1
ASSLAGASYEQY
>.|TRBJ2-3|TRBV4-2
ASSQDEDTQY
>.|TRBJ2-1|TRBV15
ATSRVNNEQF
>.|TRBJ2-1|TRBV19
ASSASRGNEQF
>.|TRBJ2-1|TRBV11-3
ASSSLGLAGGPIDYNEQF
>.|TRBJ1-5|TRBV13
ASSSLNQPQH
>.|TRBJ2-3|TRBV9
ASSVTSGTSTDTQY